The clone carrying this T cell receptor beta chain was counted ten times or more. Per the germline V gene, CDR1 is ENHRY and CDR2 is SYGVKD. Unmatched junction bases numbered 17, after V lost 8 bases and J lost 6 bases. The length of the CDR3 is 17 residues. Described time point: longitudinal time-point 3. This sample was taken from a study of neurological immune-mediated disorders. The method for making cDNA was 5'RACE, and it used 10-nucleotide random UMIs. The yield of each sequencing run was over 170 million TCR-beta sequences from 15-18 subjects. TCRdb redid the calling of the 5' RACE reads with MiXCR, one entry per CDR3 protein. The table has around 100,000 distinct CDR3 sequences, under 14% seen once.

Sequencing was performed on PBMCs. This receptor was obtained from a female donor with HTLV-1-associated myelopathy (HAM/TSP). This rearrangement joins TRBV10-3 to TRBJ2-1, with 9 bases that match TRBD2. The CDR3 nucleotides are TGTGCCATCGGCCCTGGTACTGGGCGGGGGGGTTCCAATGAGCAGTTCTTC. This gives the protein CAIGPGTGRGGSNEQFF.